Listed below are T cell receptor beta chains from one sample, sequenced in a study of monozygotic twins with inflammatory bowel disease. TCRdb re-called the 5' RACE reads and gives one entry per CDR3 protein, without DNA. The sample totals under 200,000 distinct CDR3 sequences. Sequenced: blood. Receptors originate from a human donor with ulcerative colitis or Crohn's disease, or a healthy co-twin of an affected twin (not recorded which). Each CDR3 is given with its conserved first and last residue.

cdr3_length: 14
j_call: TRBJ1-4
v_call: TRBV2
cdr3_aa: CASGRGRTNEKLFF

cdr3_length: 15
j_call: TRBJ2-1
v_call: TRBV9
cdr3_aa: CASSVGTSSYNEQFF

cdr3_length: 15
j_call: TRBJ2-2
v_call: TRBV4-2
cdr3_aa: CASSQASGSSGELFF

cdr3_length: 16
j_call: TRBJ1-4
v_call: TRBV4-1
cdr3_aa: CASSQVPGQGNEKLFF

cdr3_length: 15
j_call: TRBJ2-1
v_call: TRBV11-1
cdr3_aa: CASSSGQGLDNEQFF

cdr3_length: 15
j_call: TRBJ2-2
v_call: TRBV6-5
cdr3_aa: CASSYPGQGAGELFF

cdr3_length: 15
j_call: TRBJ2-1
v_call: TRBV27
cdr3_aa: CASSFLRETYNEQFF

cdr3_length: 15
j_call: TRBJ2-2
v_call: TRBV20-1
cdr3_aa: CSLESGTMNTGELFF

cdr3_length: 14
j_call: TRBJ1-2
v_call: TRBV3-1
cdr3_aa: CASSHVTGKYGYTF

cdr3_length: 15
j_call: TRBJ2-7
v_call: TRBV7-2
cdr3_aa: CASSQSGFSSYEQYF

cdr3_length: 14
j_call: TRBJ1-1
v_call: TRBV5-4
cdr3_aa: CASSFGQGVTEAFF

cdr3_length: 14
j_call: TRBJ2-7
v_call: TRBV5-1
cdr3_aa: CASSLAGLIYEQYF

cdr3_length: 14
j_call: TRBJ2-1
v_call: TRBV6-2/TRBV6-3
cdr3_aa: CASSQQHRVNEQFF

cdr3_length: 15
j_call: TRBJ2-1
v_call: TRBV12-3/TRBV12-4
cdr3_aa: CATRLAVSSYNEQFF

cdr3_length: 14
j_call: TRBJ1-1
v_call: TRBV6-6
cdr3_aa: CASSYLGQGTEAFF

cdr3_length: 14
j_call: TRBJ1-2
v_call: TRBV20-1
cdr3_aa: CSASRSGGGYGYTF

cdr3_length: 15
j_call: TRBJ1-1
v_call: TRBV19
cdr3_aa: CASSITGGRGGEAFF

cdr3_length: 12
j_call: TRBJ2-1
v_call: TRBV5-8
cdr3_aa: CASPGQINEQFF

cdr3_length: 14
j_call: TRBJ2-7
v_call: TRBV29-1
cdr3_aa: CSVDGGRASYEQYF

cdr3_length: 15
j_call: TRBJ2-3
v_call: TRBV20-1
cdr3_aa: CSARDLDRDTDTQYF

cdr3_length: 16
j_call: TRBJ1-3
v_call: TRBV6-1
cdr3_aa: CASSETRDRPGNTIYF

cdr3_length: 14
j_call: TRBJ2-1
v_call: TRBV20-1
cdr3_aa: CSARIFGRSNEQFF

cdr3_length: 13
j_call: TRBJ2-5
v_call: TRBV27
cdr3_aa: CASSLSIRQTQYF

cdr3_length: 15
j_call: TRBJ2-5
v_call: TRBV5-1
cdr3_aa: CASSSPGQGRETQYF

cdr3_length: 16
j_call: TRBJ2-7
v_call: TRBV10-3
cdr3_aa: CAISRGGVGDPYEQYF

cdr3_length: 13
j_call: TRBJ2-2
v_call: TRBV29-1
cdr3_aa: CSVGTGGTGELFF

cdr3_length: 16
j_call: TRBJ2-1
v_call: TRBV4-2
cdr3_aa: CASTQAYSASYNEQFF

cdr3_length: 16
j_call: TRBJ2-2
v_call: TRBV20-1
cdr3_aa: CSAPSTSGTNTGELFF

cdr3_length: 16
j_call: TRBJ2-3
v_call: TRBV5-1
cdr3_aa: CASSWAGTSIQDTQYF

cdr3_length: 13
j_call: TRBJ1-5
v_call: TRBV7-2
cdr3_aa: CASSLVEVGPQHF